Included here is one T cell receptor (beta chain) sequence, with context. Its antigen is not known. The CDR3 loop spans 14 amino acids. CDR1 is MDHEN, CDR2 SYDVKM, per germline. V lost 3 bases to trimming and J lost 6 bases, with 11 bases between them. TCRdb's table, derived via immunoSEQ multiplex PCR, lists solely in-frame clones and lacks some. The data show about 100,000 clones, 91% seen once. The sample comes from a study of siplizumab effects on memory and regulatory T cells. Whole-study findings and limits: Mapping to unstimulated subsets was achieved for only a minor fraction of alloreactive clones. Suppressive activity of Tregs proliferating in siplizumab cultures remained unconfirmed. The average Treg-derived proportion among mappable alloreactive CD4+ clones was 68.8% with siplizumab versus around 26% in controls. Of the proliferating CD4+ or CD8+ clones, roughly 75-96% lacked a naive or memory phenotype that could be assigned.

This clonotype originated in a human donor in good health. Sequenced input: CD4+ T cells sorted from blood. The chain combines TRBV28 with TRBJ2-2; the D gene is possibly TRBD1 (5 bases). The CDR3 spells CASSFQGASGELFF. CDR3 bases: TGTGCCAGCAGTTTCCAAGGGGCGTCCGGGGAGCTGTTTTTT.